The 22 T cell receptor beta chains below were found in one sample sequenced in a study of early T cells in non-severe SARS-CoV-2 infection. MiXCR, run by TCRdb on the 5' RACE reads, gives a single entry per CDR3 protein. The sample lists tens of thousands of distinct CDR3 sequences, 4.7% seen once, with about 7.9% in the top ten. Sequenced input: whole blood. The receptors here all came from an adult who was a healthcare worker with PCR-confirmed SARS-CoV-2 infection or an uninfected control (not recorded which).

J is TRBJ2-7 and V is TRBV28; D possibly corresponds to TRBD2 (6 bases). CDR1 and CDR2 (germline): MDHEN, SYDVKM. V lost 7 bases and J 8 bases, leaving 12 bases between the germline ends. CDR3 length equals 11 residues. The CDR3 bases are TGTGCCAGCAACGGGGGTCGACAGCAGTACTTC. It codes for CASNGGRQQYF. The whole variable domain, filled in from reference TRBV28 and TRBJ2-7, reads DVKVTQSSRYLVKRTGEKVFLECVQDMDHENMFWYRQDPGLGLRLIYFSYDVKMKEKGDIPEGYSVSREKKERFSLILESASTNQTSMYLCASNGGRQQYFGPGTRLTVT.

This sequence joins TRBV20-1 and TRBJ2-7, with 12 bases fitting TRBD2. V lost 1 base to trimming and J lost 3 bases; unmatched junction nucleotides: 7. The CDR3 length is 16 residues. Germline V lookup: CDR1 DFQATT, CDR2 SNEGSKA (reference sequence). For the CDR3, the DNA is TGCAGTGCTAGAGCGAGAGGACTAGCGGGGCGCTACGAGCAGTACTTC. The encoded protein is CSARARGLAGRYEQYF.

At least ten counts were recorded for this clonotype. CDR3 region: CASSAGTNYEQYF. CDR3 coding DNA: TGTGCCAGCTCAGCCGGGACTAACTACGAGCAGTACTTC. This rearrangement joins TRBV18 to TRBJ2-7, with 7 bases aligning to TRBD2. With 5 bases clipped from V and 3 bases from J, the junction kept 4 bases outside the gene matches. Germline CDR1 reads KGHSH; CDR2 reads LQKENI. The CDR3 consists of 13 residues.

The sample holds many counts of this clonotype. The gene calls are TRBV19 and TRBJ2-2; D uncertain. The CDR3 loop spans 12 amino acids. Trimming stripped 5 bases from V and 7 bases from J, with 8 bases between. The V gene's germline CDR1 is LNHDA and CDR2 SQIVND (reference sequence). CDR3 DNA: TGTGCCAGTAGTTGGGTCTTCGGGGAGCTGTTTTTT. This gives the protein CASSWVFGELFF. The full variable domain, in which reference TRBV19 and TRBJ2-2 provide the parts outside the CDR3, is DGGITQSPKYLFRKEGQNVTLSCEQNLNHDAMYWYRQDPGQGLRLIYYSQIVNDFQKGDIAEGYSVSREKKESFPLTVTSAQKNPTAFYLCASSWVFGELFFGEGSRLTVL.

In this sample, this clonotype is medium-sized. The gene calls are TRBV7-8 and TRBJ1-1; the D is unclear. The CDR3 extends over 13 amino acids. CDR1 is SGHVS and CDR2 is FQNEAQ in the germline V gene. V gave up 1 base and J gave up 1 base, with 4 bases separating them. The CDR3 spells CASSLEGNTEAFF. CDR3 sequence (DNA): TGTGCCAGCAGCTTAGAGGGGAACACTGAAGCTTTCTTT.

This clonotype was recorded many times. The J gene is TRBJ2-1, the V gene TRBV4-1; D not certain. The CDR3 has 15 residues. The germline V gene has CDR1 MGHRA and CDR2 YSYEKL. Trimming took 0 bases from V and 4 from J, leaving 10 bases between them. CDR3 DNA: TGCGCCAGCAGCCAAGAAGGGCGACGGTACAATGAGCAGTTCTTC. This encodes CASSQEGRRYNEQFF.

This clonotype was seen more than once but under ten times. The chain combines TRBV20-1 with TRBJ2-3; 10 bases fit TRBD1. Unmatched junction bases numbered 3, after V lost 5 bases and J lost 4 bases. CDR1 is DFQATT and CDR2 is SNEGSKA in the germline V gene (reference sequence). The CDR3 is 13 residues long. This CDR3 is CSAGDRGADTQYF. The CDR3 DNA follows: TGCAGTGCTGGGGACAGGGGAGCAGATACGCAGTATTTT.

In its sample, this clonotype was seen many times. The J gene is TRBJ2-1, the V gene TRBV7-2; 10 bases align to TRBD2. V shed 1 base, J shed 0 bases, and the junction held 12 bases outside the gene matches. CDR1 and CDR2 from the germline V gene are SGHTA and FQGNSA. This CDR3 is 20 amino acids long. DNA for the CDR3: TGTGCCAGCAGCTTAGACCCCCGGACTAGCGGTTACAGCTCCTACAATGAGCAGTTCTTC. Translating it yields CASSLDPRTSGYSSYNEQFF.

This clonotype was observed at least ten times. As DNA, the CDR3 is TGTGCCAGCACCCTCGCCGGGAATGAGCAGTTCTTC. As protein: CASTLAGNEQFF. The chain joins TRBV7-2 to TRBJ2-1; no definite D call. CDR3 length equals 12 residues. With 7 bases removed from V and 7 bases from J, the gap between germline ends came to 11 bases. CDR1 is SGHTA, CDR2 FQGNSA, per germline. Using reference TRBV7-2 and TRBJ2-1 for the parts outside the CDR3, the full variable domain is GAGVSQSPSNKVTEKGKDVELRCDPISGHTALYWYRQSLGQGLEFLIYFQGNSAPDKSGLPSDRFSAERTGGSVSTLTIQRTQQEDSAVYLCASTLAGNEQFFGPGTRLTVL.

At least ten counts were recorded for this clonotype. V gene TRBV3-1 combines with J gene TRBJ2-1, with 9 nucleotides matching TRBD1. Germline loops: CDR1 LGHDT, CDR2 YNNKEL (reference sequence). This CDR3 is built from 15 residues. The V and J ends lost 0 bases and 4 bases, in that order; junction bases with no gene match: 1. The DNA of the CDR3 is TGTGCCAGCAGCCAAGAAGGGACAGGGTACAATGAGCAGTTCTTC. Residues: CASSQEGTGYNEQFF.

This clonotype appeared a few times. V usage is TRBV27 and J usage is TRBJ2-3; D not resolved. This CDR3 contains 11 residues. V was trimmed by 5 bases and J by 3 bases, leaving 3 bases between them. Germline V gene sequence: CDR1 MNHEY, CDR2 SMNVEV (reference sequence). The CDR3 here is CASSHTDTQYF. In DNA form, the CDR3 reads TGTGCCAGCAGTCATACAGATACGCAGTATTTT.

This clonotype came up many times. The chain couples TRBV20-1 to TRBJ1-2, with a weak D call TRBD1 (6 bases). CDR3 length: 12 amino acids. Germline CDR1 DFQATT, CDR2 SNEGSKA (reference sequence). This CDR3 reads CTHRTANYGYTF. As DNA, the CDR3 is TGCACTCACCGGACAGCAAACTATGGCTACACCTTC.

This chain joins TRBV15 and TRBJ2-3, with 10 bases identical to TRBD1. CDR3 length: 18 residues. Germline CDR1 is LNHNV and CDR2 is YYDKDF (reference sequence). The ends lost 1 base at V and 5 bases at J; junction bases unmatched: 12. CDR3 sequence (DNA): TGTGCCACCAGCAGAGGGATTAAGGGACAGGGGAACGGAGATACGCAGTATTTT. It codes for CATSRGIKGQGNGDTQYF.

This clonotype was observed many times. The CDR3, as DNA: TGTGCCGTCGGCGGCGGGGGACCCTACGAGCAGTACTTC. It codes for CAVGGGGPYEQYF. The chain couples TRBV19 to TRBJ2-7; 7 bases fit TRBD2. The length of the CDR3 is 13 residues. J was trimmed by 2 bases and V by 11 bases; bases with no gene match: 9. Looked up from germline, CDR1 is LNHDA and CDR2 is SQIVND (reference sequence).

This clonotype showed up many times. CDR3 coding DNA: TGTGCCAGCAGCCAGGGGTCCCAAATCAACACTGAAGCTTTCTTT. Amino acids: CASSQGSQINTEAFF. The chain is built from TRBV28 and TRBJ1-1, with D tentatively TRBD1 (6 bases). This CDR3 contains 15 residues. Trimming removed 6 bases from V and 2 bases from J, with 16 bases in between. CDR1 and CDR2 from the germline V gene are MDHEN and SYDVKM.

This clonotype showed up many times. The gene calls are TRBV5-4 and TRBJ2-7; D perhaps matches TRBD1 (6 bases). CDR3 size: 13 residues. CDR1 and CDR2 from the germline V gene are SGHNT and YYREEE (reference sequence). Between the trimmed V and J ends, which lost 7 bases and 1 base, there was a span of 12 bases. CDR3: CASSPGESYEQYF. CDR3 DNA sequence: TGTGCCAGCTCTCCAGGGGAATCCTACGAGCAGTACTTC.

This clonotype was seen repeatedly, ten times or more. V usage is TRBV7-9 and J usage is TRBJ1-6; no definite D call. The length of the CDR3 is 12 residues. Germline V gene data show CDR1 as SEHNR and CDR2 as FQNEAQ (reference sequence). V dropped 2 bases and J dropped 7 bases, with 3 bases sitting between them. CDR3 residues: CASSLINSPLHF. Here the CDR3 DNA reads TGTGCCAGCAGCTTAATCAATTCACCCCTCCACTTT.

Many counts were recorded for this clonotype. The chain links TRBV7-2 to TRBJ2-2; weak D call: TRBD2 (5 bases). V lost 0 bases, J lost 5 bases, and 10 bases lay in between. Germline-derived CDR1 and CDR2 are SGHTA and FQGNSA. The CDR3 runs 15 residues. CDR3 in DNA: TGTGCCAGCAGCTTAGCGCTTGGGAGAACCGGGGAGCTGTTTTTT. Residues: CASSLALGRTGELFF.

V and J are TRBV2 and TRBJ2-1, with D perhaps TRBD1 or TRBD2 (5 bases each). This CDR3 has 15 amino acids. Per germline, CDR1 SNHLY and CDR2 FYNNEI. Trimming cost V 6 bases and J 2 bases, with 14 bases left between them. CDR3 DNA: TGTGCCAGCAGAGAGCAGGGAGACGCCTACAATGAGCAGTTCTTC. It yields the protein CASREQGDAYNEQFF.

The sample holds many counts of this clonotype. CDR3 sequence: CASSLDIRRGGTYEQYF. In DNA form, the CDR3 reads TGTGCCAGCAGCTTAGATATCCGGCGGGGGGGCACCTACGAGCAGTACTTC. The V call is TRBV11-2, the J call TRBJ2-7, with 9 bases fitting TRBD2. Germline-derived CDR1 and CDR2 are SGHAT and FQNNGV. V shed 0 bases and J 2 bases; nucleotides not matched to a gene: 8. CDR3 size: 17 residues.

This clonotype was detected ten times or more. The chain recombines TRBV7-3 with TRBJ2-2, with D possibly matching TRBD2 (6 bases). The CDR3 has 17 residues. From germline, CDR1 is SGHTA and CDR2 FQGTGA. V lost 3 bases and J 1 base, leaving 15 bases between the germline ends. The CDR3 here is CASSFYPGTENTGELFF. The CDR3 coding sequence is TGTGCCAGCAGCTTTTATCCTGGGACTGAGAACACCGGGGAGCTGTTTTTT.

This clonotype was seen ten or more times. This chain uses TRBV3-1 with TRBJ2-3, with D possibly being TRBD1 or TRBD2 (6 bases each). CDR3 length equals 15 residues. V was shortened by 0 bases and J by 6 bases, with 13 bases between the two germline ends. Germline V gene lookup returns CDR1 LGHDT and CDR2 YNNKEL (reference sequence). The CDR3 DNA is TGTGCCAGCAGCCAAGATTGGGGGGCGCGGGATACGCAGTATTTT. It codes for CASSQDWGARDTQYF.